This T cell receptor (beta chain) was profiled in a study of identical twins. TCRdb reanalysed the 5' RACE reads using MiXCR and keeps one entry per CDR3 protein. This sample has 350,000 to 450,000 distinct CDR3 sequences, with under 20% found just once. This clonotype showed up just a few times. What it recognizes is unknown. The study, taken as a whole, reports: While abundant cord blood beta clonotypes carried fewer insertions, memory repertoires showed no such pattern. Zero-insertion analyses were open to partial confounding by invariant MAIT and iNKT cells. Less excess twin sharing appeared in beta out-of-frame sequences.

After removal of 6 bases from V and 2 bases from J, the junction contained 6 bases not matched to a gene. This CDR3 comprises 17 residues. Looked up from germline, CDR1 is ENHRY and CDR2 is SYGVKD. The receptor comes from a man aged 50-60 years in good health. The chain combines TRBV10-3 with TRBJ2-6; 11 bases line up with TRBD1. What was sequenced was naive T cells sorted from blood. In DNA form, the CDR3 reads TGTGCCATCAGAGGACAGGGGGCGATCCCTGGGGCCAACGTCCTGACTTTC. This gives the protein CAIRGQGAIPGANVLTF.